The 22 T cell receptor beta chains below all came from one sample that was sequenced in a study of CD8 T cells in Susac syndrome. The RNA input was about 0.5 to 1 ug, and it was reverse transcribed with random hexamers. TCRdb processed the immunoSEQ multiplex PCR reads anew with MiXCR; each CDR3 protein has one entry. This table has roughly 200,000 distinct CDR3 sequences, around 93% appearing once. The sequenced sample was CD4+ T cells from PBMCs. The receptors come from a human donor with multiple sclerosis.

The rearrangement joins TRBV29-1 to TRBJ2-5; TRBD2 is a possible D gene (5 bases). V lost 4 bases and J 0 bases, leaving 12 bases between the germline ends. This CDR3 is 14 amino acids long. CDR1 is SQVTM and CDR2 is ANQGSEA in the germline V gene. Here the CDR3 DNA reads TGCAGCGTTGGTGCTCCGGGGTACCAAGAGACCCAGTACTTC. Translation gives CSVGAPGYQETQYF.

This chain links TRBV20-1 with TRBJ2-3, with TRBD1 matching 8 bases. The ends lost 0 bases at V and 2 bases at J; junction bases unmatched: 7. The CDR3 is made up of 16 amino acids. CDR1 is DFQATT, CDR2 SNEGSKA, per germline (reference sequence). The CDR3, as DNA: TGCAGTGCTAGAGATTTTCAGGACAGGGCCACAGATACGCAGTATTTT. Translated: CSARDFQDRATDTQYF.

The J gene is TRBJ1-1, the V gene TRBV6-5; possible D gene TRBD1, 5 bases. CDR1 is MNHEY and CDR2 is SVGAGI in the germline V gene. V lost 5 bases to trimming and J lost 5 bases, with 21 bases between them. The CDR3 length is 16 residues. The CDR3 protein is CASSHDEGIVWTEAFF. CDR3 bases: TGTGCCAGCAGTCACGATGAGGGGATCGTCTGGACTGAAGCTTTCTTT.

The CDR3 DNA reads TGTGCCAGCAGCTTAACTAGCGGGGGGGCAGGCTACAATGAGCAGTTCTTC. Protein: CASSLTSGGAGYNEQFF. The J gene is TRBJ2-1, the V gene TRBV5-4, with 13 positions matching TRBD2. The CDR3 runs to 17 residues. In germline, CDR1 is SGHNT, CDR2 YYREEE (reference sequence). With V trimmed by 2 bases and J by 3 bases, 5 bases remained unmatched. Full variable domain (missing parts from reference TRBV5-4 and TRBJ2-1): ETGVTQSPTHLIKTRGQQVTLRCSSQSGHNTVSWYQQALGQGPQFIFQYYREEENGRGNFPPRFSGLQFPNYSSELNVNALELDDSALYLCASSLTSGGAGYNEQFFGPGTRLTVL.

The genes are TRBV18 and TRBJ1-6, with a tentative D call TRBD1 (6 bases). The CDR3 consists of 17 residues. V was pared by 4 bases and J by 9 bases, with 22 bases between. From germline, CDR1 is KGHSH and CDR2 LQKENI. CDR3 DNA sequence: TGTGCCAGCTCACTCCGGGACATCCAAGGCGGGGGTTCACCCCTCCACTTT. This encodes CASSLRDIQGGGSPLHF. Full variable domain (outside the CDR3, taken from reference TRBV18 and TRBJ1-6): NAGVMQNPRHLVRRRGQEARLRCSPMKGHSHVYWYRQLPEEGLKFMVYLQKENIIDESGMPKERFSAEFPKEGPSILRIQQVVRGDSAAYFCASSLRDIQGGGSPLHFGNGTRLTVT.

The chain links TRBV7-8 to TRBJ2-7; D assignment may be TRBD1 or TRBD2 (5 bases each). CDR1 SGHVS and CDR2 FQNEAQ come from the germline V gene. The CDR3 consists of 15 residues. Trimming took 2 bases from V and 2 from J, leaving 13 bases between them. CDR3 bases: TGTGCCAGCAGCTTATCCGGGACGGCAGCCTACGAGCAGTACTTC. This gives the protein CASSLSGTAAYEQYF.

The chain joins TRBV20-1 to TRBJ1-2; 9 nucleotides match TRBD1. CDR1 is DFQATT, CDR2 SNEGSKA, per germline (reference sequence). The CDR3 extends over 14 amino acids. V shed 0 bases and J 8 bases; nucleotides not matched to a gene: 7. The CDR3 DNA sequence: TGCAGTGCTAGAGATTCCCGGGGGACAGGGGGCTACACCTTC. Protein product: CSARDSRGTGGYTF.

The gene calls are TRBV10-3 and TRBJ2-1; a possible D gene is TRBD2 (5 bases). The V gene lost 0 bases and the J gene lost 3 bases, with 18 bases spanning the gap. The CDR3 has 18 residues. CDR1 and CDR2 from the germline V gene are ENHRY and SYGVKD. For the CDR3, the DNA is TGTGCCATCAGTGAGTCGACTCTTGGAGGCCCCTACTACAATGAGCAGTTCTTC. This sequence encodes CAISESTLGGPYYNEQFF.

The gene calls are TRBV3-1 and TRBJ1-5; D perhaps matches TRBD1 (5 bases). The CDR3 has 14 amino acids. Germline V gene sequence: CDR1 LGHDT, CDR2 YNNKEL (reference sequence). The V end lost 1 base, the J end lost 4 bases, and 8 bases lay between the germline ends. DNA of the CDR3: TGTGCCAGCAGCCAAGTGCAGGGTAATCAGCCCCAGCATTTT. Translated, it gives CASSQVQGNQPQHF.

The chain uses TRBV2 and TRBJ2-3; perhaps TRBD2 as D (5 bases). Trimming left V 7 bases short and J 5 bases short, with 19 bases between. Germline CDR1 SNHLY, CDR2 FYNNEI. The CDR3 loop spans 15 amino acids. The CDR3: CASNQGGPGVDTQYF. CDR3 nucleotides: TGTGCCAGCAACCAAGGCGGGCCGGGCGTAGATACGCAGTATTTT.

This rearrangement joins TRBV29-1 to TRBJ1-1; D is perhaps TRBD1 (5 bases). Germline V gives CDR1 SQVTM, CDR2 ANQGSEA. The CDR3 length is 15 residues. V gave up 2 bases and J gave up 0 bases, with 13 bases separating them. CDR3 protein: CSVEPMGPLNTEAFF. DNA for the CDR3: TGCAGCGTTGAACCAATGGGACCTTTGAACACTGAAGCTTTCTTT.

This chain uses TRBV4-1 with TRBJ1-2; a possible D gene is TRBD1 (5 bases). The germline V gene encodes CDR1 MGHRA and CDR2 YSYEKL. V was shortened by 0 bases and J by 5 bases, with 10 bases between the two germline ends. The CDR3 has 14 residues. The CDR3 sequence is CASSQDAGRYGYTF. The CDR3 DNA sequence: TGCGCCAGCAGCCAAGATGCAGGGAGATATGGCTACACCTTC.

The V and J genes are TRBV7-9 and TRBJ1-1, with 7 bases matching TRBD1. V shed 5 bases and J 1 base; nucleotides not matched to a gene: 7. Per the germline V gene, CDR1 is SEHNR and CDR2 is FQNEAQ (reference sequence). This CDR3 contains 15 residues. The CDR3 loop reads CASSPRRQGNTEAFF. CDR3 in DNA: TGTGCCAGCAGCCCTCGGAGACAGGGGAACACTGAAGCTTTCTTT.

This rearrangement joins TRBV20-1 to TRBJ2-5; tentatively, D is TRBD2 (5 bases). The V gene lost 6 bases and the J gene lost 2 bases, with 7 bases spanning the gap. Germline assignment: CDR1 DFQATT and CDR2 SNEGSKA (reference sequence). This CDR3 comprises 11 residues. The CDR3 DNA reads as TGCAGTGCCCGGACTCAAGAGACCCAGTACTTC. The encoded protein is CSARTQETQYF.

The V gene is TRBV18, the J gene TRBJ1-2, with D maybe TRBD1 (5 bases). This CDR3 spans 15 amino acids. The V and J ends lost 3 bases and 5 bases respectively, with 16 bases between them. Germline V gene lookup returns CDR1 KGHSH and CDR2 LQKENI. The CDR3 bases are TGTGCCAGCTCACCGGGACTGGGGGATGGTTATGGCTACACCTTC. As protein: CASSPGLGDGYGYTF. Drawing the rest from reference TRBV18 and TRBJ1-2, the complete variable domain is NAGVMQNPRHLVRRRGQEARLRCSPMKGHSHVYWYRQLPEEGLKFMVYLQKENIIDESGMPKERFSAEFPKEGPSILRIQQVVRGDSAAYFCASSPGLGDGYGYTFGSGTRLTVV.

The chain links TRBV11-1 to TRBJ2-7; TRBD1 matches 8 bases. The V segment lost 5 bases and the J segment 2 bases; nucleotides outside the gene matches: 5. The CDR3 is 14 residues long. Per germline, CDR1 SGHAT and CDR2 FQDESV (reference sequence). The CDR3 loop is CASSLTGATYEQYF. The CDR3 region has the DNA TGTGCCAGCAGCCTGACAGGGGCAACCTACGAGCAGTACTTC.

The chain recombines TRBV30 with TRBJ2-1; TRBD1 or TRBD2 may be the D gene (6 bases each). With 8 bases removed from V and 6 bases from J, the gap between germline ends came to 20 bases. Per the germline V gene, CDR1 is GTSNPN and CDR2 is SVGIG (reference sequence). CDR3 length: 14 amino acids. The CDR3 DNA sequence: TGTGCCCGCAAGGGGGGCGGAAAGGCCAATGAGCAGTTCTTC. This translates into CARKGGGKANEQFF.

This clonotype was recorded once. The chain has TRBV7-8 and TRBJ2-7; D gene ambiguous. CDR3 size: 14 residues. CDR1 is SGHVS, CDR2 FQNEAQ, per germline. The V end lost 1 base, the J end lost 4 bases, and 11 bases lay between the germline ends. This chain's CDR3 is CASSLEVWGYEQYV. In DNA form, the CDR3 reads TGTGCCAGCAGCTTAGAGGTGTGGGGTTACGAGCAGTACGTC.

CDR3 in amino acids: CASSLGPKAFF. The CDR3 DNA is TGTGCCAGCAGCTTGGGCCCGAAAGCTTTCTTT. This chain uses TRBV5-6 with TRBJ1-1; D not certain. Germline values: CDR1 SGHDT, CDR2 YYEEEE. The V and J ends lost 0 bases and 9 bases respectively, with 6 bases between them. This CDR3 has 11 residues.

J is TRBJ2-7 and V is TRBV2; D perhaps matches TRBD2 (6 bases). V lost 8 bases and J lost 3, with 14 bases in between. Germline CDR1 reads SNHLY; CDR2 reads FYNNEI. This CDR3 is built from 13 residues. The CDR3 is CASGGTPLYEQYV. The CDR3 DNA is TGTGCCAGCGGAGGGACTCCTCTCTACGAGCAGTACGTC.

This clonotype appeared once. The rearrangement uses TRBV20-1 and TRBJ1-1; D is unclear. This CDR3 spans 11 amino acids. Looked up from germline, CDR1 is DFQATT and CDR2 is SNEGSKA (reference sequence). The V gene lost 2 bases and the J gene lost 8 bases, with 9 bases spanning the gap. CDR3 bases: TGCAGTGCTAGAAGGGCCTTAGAAGCTTTCTTT. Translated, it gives CSARRALEAFF.

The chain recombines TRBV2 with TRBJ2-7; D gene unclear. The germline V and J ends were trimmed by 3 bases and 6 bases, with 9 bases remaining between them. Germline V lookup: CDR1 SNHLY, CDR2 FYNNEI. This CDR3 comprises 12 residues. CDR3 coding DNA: TGTGCCAGCAGTGAGTGGGTGCGCGAGCAGTACTTC. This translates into CASSEWVREQYF.